The sequence of this T cell receptor beta chain was determined in a study of blood T cell repertoires in COVID-19. Whole-study context: T cells, B-cell-depleted T cells, or PBMCs provided the cDNA or gDNA that served as material.

Repertoires were generated with immunoSEQ multiplex PCR, while TCRdb's copy carries only in-frame clones and drops some. The sample yields 180,000 or so clones, roughly 85% seen once. The clonotype was recovered from a woman aged 45-59 years who had recovered from COVID-19. Sequenced input: PBMCs or T cells enriched from blood (not recorded which).

Here the CDR3 reads CASSQGASSYNSPLHF. The CDR3 nucleotides are TGTGCCAGCAGCCAAGGGGCCAGCTCCTATAATTCACCCCTCCACTTT. This sequence joins TRBV3-1 (or the pseudogene TRBV3-2) and TRBJ1-6; no firm D call. Trimming stripped 1 base from V and 0 bases from J, with 7 bases between. Per germline, CDR1 LGHDT and CDR2 YNNKEL (reference sequence). The CDR3 has 16 residues.